The sample holds a few counts of the clone carrying this T cell receptor beta chain. What it recognizes is unknown. Symptoms, serum thyroxine and TRAb, thyroid ultrasound, and orbital computed tomography formed the diagnostic basis. This specimen belongs to a study of Graves' ophthalmopathy and Graves' hyperthyroidism. Beta-chain TCR CDR3 regions were amplified from RNA transcripts. HTBI primers primed a first-round RT-PCR, and a second-round multiplex PCR followed. One entry per CDR3 protein results from TCRdb running MiXCR on the multiplex PCR reads. The sample lists around 1.1 million distinct CDR3 sequences, around a third seen once, with over 8.5% in the top ten. The CDR3 has 17 residues. CDR1 is SGHKS and CDR2 is YYEKEE in the germline V gene (reference sequence). V gave up 0 bases and J gave up 4 bases; unmatched junction bases: 8. Overall study findings and caveats: It was with about 71% sensitivity and just under 75% specificity that the model predicted ophthalmopathy progression.

The chain employs TRBV5-5 and TRBJ2-7, with 12 bases identical to TRBD2. This clonotype was sampled from an adult man with Graves' hyperthyroidism. The sample comprised peripheral blood or thyroid tissue (not recorded which). The CDR3 nucleotides read TGTGCCAGCAGCTTGGCTAGCGGGGGGGCAGCTTGGTACGAGCAGTACTTC. Translated: CASSLASGGAAWYEQYF.